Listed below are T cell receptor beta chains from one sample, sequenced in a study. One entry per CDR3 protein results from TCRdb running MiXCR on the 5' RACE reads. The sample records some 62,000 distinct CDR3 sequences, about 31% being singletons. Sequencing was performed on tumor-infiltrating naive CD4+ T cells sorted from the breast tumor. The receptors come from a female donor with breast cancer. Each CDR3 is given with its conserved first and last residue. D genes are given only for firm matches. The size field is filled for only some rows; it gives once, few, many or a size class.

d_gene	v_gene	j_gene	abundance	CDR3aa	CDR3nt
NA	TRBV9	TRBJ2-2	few	CASSVGFTYTGELFF	TGTGCCAGCAGCGTGGGATTTACATACACCGGGGAGCTGTTTTTT
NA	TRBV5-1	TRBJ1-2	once	CASSPSFSAGYTF	TGCGCCAGCAGCCCATCGTTCAGTGCCGGCTACACCTTC
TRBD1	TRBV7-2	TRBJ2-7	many	CASSVDRASSYEQYF	TGTGCCAGCAGCGTAGACAGGGCGAGCTCCTACGAGCAGTACTTC
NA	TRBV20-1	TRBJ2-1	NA	CSARTISRNEQFF	TGCAGTGCACGGACAATCAGTCGTAATGAGCAGTTCTTC
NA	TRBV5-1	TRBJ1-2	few	CASGLGDAGSTYGYTF	TGCGCCAGCGGCTTGGGGGACGCTGGATCTACCTATGGCTACACCTTC
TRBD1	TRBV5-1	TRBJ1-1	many	CASSIQGDLTEAFF	TGCGCCAGCAGCATACAGGGGGATTTGACTGAAGCTTTCTTT
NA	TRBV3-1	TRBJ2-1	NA	CASSQEGYNEQFF	TGTGCCAGCAGCCAAGAGGGATACAATGAGCAGTTCTTC
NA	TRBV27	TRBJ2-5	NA	CASSANRYQETQYF	TGTGCCAGCAGTGCCAACAGATACCAAGAGACCCAGTACTTC
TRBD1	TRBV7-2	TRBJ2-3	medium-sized	CASSLGGTGGTDTQYF	TGTGCCAGCAGCTTAGGAGGGACAGGGGGCACAGATACGCAGTATTTT
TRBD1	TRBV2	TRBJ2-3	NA	CASARDRGDPDTQYF	TGTGCCAGCGCGCGGGACAGGGGGGACCCAGATACGCAGTATTTT
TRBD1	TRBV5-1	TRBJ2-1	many	CASSLAEGTGKRNEQFF	TGCGCCAGCAGCTTGGCCGAAGGGACAGGGAAGCGCAATGAGCAGTTCTTC
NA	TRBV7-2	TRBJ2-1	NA	CASSNGLISEQFF	TGTGCCAGCAGCAACGGGCTCATTAGTGAGCAGTTCTTC
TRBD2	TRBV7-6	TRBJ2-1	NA	CASSPSGSRWNEQFF	TGTGCCAGCAGCCCTAGCGGGAGTCGGTGGAATGAGCAGTTCTTC
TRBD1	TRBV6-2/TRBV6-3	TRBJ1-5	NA	CASSYLRTGRSNQPQHF	TGTGCCAGCAGTTACCTTCGGACAGGGAGGTCGAATCAGCCCCAGCATTTT
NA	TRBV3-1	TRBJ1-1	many	CASSLRVGSEAFF	TGTGCCAGCAGCCTTAGGGTAGGGAGTGAAGCTTTCTTT
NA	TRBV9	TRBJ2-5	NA	CASSASPLQGVETQYF	TGTGCCAGCAGCGCTTCTCCATTACAGGGTGTGGAGACCCAGTACTTC
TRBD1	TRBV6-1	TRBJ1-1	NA	CASSLWDRNTEAFF	TGTGCCAGCAGTCTATGGGACAGGAACACTGAAGCTTTCTTT
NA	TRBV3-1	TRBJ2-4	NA	CASSQGGEGIQYF	TGTGCCAGCAGCCAAGGGGGCGAGGGCATTCAGTACTTC
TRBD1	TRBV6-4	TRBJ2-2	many	CASSPTGDTGELFF	TGTGCCAGCAGTCCAACAGGGGACACCGGGGAGCTGTTTTTT
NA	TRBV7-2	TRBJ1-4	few	CASSRAATTNEKLFF	TGTGCCAGCAGCCGGGCGGCAACAACTAATGAAAAACTGTTTTTT
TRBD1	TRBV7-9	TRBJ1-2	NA	CASSLGDRGGGYTF	TGTGCCAGCAGCTTAGGGGACAGGGGAGGCGGCTACACCTTC
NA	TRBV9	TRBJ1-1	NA	CASSVFKNTEAFF	TGTGCCAGCAGCGTATTCAAGAACACTGAAGCTTTCTTT
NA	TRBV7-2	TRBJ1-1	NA	CASSLVRLSGLNTEAFF	TGTGCCAGCAGCTTAGTGCGGCTTTCAGGGTTGAACACTGAAGCTTTCTTT
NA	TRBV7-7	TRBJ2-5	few	CASSPSGSEETQYF	TGTGCTAGCAGCCCCTCGGGTAGCGAAGAGACCCAGTACTTC
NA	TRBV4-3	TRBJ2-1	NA	CASSQSLVGNNNEQFF	TGCGCCAGCAGCCAATCGCTAGTGGGGAATAACAATGAGCAGTTCTTC
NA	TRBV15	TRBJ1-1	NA	CATSEHRRGVTEAFF	TGTGCCACCAGCGAACACAGGAGGGGGGTCACTGAAGCTTTCTTT
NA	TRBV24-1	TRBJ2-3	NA	CATRDRQTDTQYF	TGTGCCACCCGGGACCGTCAGACAGATACGCAGTATTTT
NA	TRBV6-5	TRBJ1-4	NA	CASSRTTTNEKLFF	TGTGCCAGCAGCCGGACAACAACTAATGAAAAACTGTTTTTT
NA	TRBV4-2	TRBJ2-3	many	CASSQIAQEGDTQYF	TGTGCCAGCAGCCAGATTGCACAGGAGGGAGATACGCAGTATTTT
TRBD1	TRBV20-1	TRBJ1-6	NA	CSASRNQPDRGSPLHF	TGCAGTGCTAGCCGCAACCAACCAGACAGGGGATCACCCCTCCACTTT
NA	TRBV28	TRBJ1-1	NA	CASIEDHVSTEAFF	TGTGCCAGCATAGAGGACCATGTGAGCACTGAAGCCTTCTTT
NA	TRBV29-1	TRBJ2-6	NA	CSVEARGSGANVLTF	TGCAGCGTTGAAGCAAGGGGCTCTGGGGCCAACGTCCTGACTTTC
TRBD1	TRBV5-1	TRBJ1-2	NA	CASSLGDRYGYTF	TGCGCCAGCTCCCTGGGGGACAGATATGGCTACACCTTC
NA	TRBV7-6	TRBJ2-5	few	CASSLTGVETQYF	TGTGCCAGCAGCCTCACAGGTGTGGAGACCCAGTACTTC
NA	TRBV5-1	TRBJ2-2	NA	CASSLAVTGNTGELFF	TGCGCCAGCAGCTTGGCCGTCACAGGGAACACCGGGGAGCTGTTTTTT
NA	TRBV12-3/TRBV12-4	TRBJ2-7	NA	CASSSNLYEQYF	TGTGCCAGCAGTTCCAACCTCTACGAGCAGTACTTC
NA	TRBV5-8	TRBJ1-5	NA	CASSPDTQGHQPQHF	TGTGCCAGCAGCCCGGACACACAGGGACATCAGCCCCAGCATTTT
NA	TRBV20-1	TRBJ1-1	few	CSATDGGNTEAFF	TGCAGTGCTACGGACGGAGGGAACACTGAAGCTTTCTTT
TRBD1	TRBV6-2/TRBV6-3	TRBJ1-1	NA	CASSSGTGYTEAFF	TGTGCCAGCAGTTCCGGGACAGGGTACACTGAAGCTTTCTTT
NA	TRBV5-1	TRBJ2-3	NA	CASSLRQLATTDTQYF	TGCGCCAGCAGCTTACGTCAACTAGCCACAACAGATACGCAGTATTTT
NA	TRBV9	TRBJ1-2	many	CASSVASQVGGYTF	TGTGCCAGCAGCGTAGCTTCGCAGGTGGGAGGCTACACCTTC
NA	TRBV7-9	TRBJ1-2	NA	CASSPPGDGYTF	TGTGCCAGCAGCCCTCCGGGGGATGGCTACACCTTC